Listed below are T cell receptor beta chains from one sample, sequenced in a study of blood T cell repertoires in COVID-19. Using immunoSEQ multiplex PCR, the repertoire was profiled, and TCRdb retains in-frame clones only, with some absent. The sample shows approximately 160,000 clones, over 75% of them seen only once. Sequencing was done on a sample of PBMCs or T cells enriched from blood (not recorded which). Receptors originate from a woman aged 50 to 65 who had recovered from COVID-19. Both conserved end residues are part of each CDR3. A D gene is named only where the DNA matches it firmly. The size of a clone is reported for some rows only, either as once, few or many, or as a class for expanded clones.

TRBV24-1	NA	NA	TRBJ2-1	TGTGCCACCAGTGACCCCGGACAAAAAAATGAGCAGTTCTTC	CATSDPGQKNEQFF
TRBV28	TRBD2	NA	TRBJ2-1	TGTGCCAGCTCCCTTAGCGGGAGGTACAATGAGCAGTTCTTC	CASSLSGRYNEQFF
TRBV6-5	TRBD1	NA	TRBJ2-7	TGTGCCAGCAGTAATCAGGGGGTGGGCTACGAGCAGTACTTC	CASSNQGVGYEQYF
TRBV5-4	NA	NA	TRBJ1-1	TGTGCCAGCAGCGCGTTAGAGGACACTGAAGCTTTCTTT	CASSALEDTEAFF
TRBV28	TRBD1	NA	TRBJ1-2	TGTGCCAGCAGTCAACCATTCCGGGACAGGGGTTATGGCTACACCTTC	CASSQPFRDRGYGYTF
TRBV2	TRBD2	NA	TRBJ2-3	TGTGCCAGCAGTAAGGGGACTAGCGGGAGGATGGGTACAGATACGCAGTATTTT	CASSKGTSGRMGTDTQYF
TRBV14	NA	NA	TRBJ1-2	TGTGCCAGCAGCCAATCAGGGCACTATGGCTACACCTTC	CASSQSGHYGYTF
TRBV7-2	NA	NA	TRBJ2-5	TGTGCCAGCAGCTTATCGGCCTCAGGGGGGCAAGAGACCCAGTACTTC	CASSLSASGGQETQYF
TRBV7-2	NA	NA	TRBJ2-7	TGTGCCAGCAGCAACGGACTAACCTACGAGCAGTACTTC	CASSNGLTYEQYF
TRBV5-4	NA	once	TRBJ1-6	TGTGCCAGCAGCTTACCCGGGAGTGGAAAATCACCCCTCCACTTT	CASSLPGSGKSPLHF
TRBV5-4	NA	NA	TRBJ1-1	TGTGCCAGCAGCTTCAGTTTCAGGGGCGGCACTGAAGCTTTCTTT	CASSFSFRGGTEAFF
TRBV5-1	NA	NA	TRBJ2-2	TGCGCCAGCAGCACGGGACAACTAGCGTGGCAGAACACCGGGGAGCTGTTTTTT	CASSTGQLAWQNTGELFF
TRBV5-4	TRBD2	NA	TRBJ2-6	TGTGCCAGCAGCTTATTAGCGGGAGGAAGCTCTGGGGCCAACGTCCTGACTTTC	CASSLLAGGSSGANVLTF
TRBV21-1	NA	NA	TRBJ1-6	TGTGCCAGCAGCAAATCGTCCCCTCAGGGGTCAGATAATTCACCCCTCCACTTT	CASSKSSPQGSDNSPLHF
TRBV19	NA	NA	TRBJ1-5	TGTGCCAGTCGGCCCGACAGTAGCAATCAGCCCCAGCATTTT	CASRPDSSNQPQHF
TRBV11-3	NA	NA	TRBJ2-7	TGTGCCAGCAGCTTTCTAGACAGATCCTACGAGCAGTACTTC	CASSFLDRSYEQYF
TRBV6-1	TRBD1	few	TRBJ1-6	TGTGCCAGCAGTGAACCGGGACAGTTAGGAAATTCACCCCTCCACTTT	CASSEPGQLGNSPLHF
TRBV28	TRBD1	NA	TRBJ1-2	TGTGCCAGCAGTTCTCAGGGGGCGCTAAACTATGGCTACACCTTC	CASSSQGALNYGYTF
TRBV27	TRBD1	NA	TRBJ2-1	TGTGCCAGCAAGCCGGGACAGACTTCCTACAATGAGCAGTTCTTC	CASKPGQTSYNEQFF
TRBV19	NA	NA	TRBJ1-1	TGTGCCAGTAGCGGGGGAGGTTTCACTGAAGCTTTCTTT	CASSGGGFTEAFF
TRBV27	TRBD2	NA	TRBJ2-7	TGTGCCAGCAGTGAACGACTAGCGGGATACGAGCAGTACTTC	CASSERLAGYEQYF
TRBV5-1	NA	NA	TRBJ1-1	TGCGCCAGCAGACACACACAGAACACTGAAGCTTTCTTT	CASRHTQNTEAFF
TRBV11-2	TRBD2	once	TRBJ2-1	TGTGCCAGCAGCTTAGGGGCGGCGGGAGGGCACAGGGAGCAGTTCTTC	CASSLGAAGGHREQFF
TRBV30	TRBD2	NA	TRBJ2-1	TGTGCCTGGACTAGCGGGAGGGTCCGCCTCGTCAATGAGCAGTTCTTC	CAWTSGRVRLVNEQFF
TRBV2	NA	few	TRBJ1-2	TGTGCCAGCAGTGAGGGGGCGGACTATGGCTACACCTTC	CASSEGADYGYTF
TRBV3-1/TRBV3-2	NA	NA	TRBJ1-3	TGTGCCAGCAGCCAAGATGGGGGGTCTGGAAACACCATATATTTT	CASSQDGGSGNTIYF
TRBV10-1	TRBD1	NA	TRBJ2-7	TGCGCCAGCAGTGAGGCAGGGGGCCTCAACGAGCAGTACTTC	CASSEAGGLNEQYF
TRBV25-1	TRBD1	NA	TRBJ1-2	TGTGCCAGCAGTACCGGGACAGACTATGGCTACACCTTC	CASSTGTDYGYTF
TRBV6-5	TRBD1	NA	TRBJ1-3	TGTGCCAGCAGTAGACAGGGAGACTCTGGAAACACCATATATTTT	CASSRQGDSGNTIYF